This T cell receptor (beta chain) was identified during a study of T-cell memory formation after mild COVID-19. Findings and caveats of the study: Mostly located in CM and EM were contracting CD4+ clones, with contracting CD8+ clones located in EMRA.

The table lists this clonotype with a few counts. The antigen remains unidentified. TCRdb reprocessed the 5' RACE reads via MiXCR and lists one record per CDR3 protein. The data contain 250,000 to 350,000 distinct CDR3 sequences, around 19% of them singletons. CDR1 is MNHEY and CDR2 is SVGEGT in the germline V gene. Losses at the gene ends were 5 bases for V and 4 bases for J; bases not matched to a gene: 6. The CDR3 sequence is 14 residues long. Material for sequencing was PBMCs or a T cell subset sorted from them (not recorded which). The source of this sequence is a man in his late teens or twenties who had mild COVID-19 (a few samples of this study predate the infection). Cell type and time point are not known. The chain carries TRBV6-2 or TRBV6-3 and TRBJ2-3; 7 positions match TRBD1. In nucleotides, the CDR3 is TGTGCCAGCAGTCAAGGGGACAGTTCAGATACGCAGTATTTT. Translation gives CASSQGDSSDTQYF.